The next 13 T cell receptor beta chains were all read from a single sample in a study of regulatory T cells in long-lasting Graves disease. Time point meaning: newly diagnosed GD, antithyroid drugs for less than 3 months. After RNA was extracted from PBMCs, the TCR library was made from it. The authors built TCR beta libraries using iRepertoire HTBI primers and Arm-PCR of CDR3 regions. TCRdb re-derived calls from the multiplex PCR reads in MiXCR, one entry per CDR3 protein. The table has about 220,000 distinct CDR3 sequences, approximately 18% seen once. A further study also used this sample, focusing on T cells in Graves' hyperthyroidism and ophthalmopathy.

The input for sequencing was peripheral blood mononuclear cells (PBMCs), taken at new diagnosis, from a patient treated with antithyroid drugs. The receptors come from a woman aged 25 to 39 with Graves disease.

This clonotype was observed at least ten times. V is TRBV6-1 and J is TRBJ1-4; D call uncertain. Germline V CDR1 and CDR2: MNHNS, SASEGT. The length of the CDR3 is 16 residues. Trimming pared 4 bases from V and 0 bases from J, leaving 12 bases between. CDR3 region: CASSGVNSATNEKLFF. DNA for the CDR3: TGTGCCAGCAGTGGAGTTAACAGTGCAACTAATGAAAAACTGTTTTTT.

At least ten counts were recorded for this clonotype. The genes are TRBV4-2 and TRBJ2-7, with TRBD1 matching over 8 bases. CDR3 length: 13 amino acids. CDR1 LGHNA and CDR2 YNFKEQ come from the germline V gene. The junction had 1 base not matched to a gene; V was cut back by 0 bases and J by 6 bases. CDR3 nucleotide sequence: TGTGCCAGCAGCCAAGACAGGGGGCGCGAGCAGTACTTC. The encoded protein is CASSQDRGREQYF.

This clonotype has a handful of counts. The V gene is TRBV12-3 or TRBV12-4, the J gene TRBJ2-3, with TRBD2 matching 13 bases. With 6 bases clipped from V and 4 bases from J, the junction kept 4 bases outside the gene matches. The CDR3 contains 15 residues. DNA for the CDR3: TGTGCCAGCAGACCGACTAGCGGGGGGTCAGATACGCAGTATTTT. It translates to CASRPTSGGSDTQYF.

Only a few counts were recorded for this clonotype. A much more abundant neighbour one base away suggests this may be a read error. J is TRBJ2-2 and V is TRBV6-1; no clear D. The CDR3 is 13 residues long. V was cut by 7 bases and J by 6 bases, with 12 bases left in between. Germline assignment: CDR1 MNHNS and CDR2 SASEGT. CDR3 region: CASTPTGPGELFF. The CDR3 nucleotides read TGTGCCAGCACCCCAACGGGCCCCGGGGAGCTGTTTTTT.

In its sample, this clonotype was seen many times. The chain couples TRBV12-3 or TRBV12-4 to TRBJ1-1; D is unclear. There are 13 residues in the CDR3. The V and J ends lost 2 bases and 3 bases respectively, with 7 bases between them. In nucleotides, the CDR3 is TGTGCCAGCAGTTTACCCACAGACACTGAAGCTTTCTTT. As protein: CASSLPTDTEAFF.

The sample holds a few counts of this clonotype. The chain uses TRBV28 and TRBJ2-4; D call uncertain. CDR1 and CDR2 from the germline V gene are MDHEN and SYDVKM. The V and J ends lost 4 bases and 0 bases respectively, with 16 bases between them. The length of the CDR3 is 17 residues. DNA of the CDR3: TGTGCCAGCAGTTCACCCCTAGGGTTCCTAGCCAAAAACATTCAGTACTTC. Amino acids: CASSSPLGFLAKNIQYF.

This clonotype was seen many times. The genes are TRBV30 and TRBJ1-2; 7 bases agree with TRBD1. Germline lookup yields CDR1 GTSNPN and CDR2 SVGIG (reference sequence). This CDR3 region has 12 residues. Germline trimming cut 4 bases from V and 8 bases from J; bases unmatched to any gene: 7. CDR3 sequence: CAWNTGEGGYTF. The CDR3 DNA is TGTGCCTGGAATACAGGGGAGGGCGGCTACACCTTC.

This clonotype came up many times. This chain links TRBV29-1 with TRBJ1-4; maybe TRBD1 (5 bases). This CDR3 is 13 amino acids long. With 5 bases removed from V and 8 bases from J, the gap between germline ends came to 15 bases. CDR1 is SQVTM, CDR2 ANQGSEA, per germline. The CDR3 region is CSVPGEIGEKLFF. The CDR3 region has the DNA TGCAGCGTTCCGGGGGAAATCGGGGAAAAACTGTTTTTT.

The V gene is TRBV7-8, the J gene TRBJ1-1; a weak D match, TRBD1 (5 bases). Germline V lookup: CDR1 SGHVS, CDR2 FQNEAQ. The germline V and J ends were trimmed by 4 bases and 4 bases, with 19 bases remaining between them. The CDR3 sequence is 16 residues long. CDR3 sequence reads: CASSSWNVQGVTEAFF. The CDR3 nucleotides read TGTGCCAGCAGCTCATGGAATGTCCAGGGTGTCACTGAAGCTTTCTTT.

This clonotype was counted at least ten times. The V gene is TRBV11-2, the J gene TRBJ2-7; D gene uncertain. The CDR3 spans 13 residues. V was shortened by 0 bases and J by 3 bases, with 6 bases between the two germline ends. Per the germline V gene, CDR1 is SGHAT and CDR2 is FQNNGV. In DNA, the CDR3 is TGTGCCAGCAGCTTAGACACGCTCTACGAGCAGTACTTC. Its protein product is CASSLDTLYEQYF.

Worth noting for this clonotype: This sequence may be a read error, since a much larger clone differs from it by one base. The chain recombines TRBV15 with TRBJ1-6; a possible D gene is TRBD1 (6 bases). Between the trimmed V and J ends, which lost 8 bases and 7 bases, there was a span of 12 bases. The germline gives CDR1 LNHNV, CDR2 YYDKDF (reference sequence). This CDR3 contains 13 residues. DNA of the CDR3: TGTGCCACCGACTCAGGGGTCAATTCACCCCTCCACTTT. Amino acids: CATDSGVNSPLHF.

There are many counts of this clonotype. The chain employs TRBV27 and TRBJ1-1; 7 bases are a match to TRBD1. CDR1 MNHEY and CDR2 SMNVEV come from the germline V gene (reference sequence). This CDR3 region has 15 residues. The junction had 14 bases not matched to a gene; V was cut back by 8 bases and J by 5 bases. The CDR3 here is CASLNPGQMFTEAFF. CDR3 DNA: TGTGCCAGCCTCAACCCGGGACAGATGTTTACTGAAGCTTTCTTT.

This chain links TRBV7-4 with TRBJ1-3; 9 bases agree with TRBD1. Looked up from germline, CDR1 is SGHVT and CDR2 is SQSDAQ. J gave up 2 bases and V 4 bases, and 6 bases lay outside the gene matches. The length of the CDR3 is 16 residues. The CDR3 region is CASSCRDRDPGNTIYF. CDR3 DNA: TGTGCCAGCAGCTGCCGGGACAGGGACCCTGGAAACACCATATATTTT.